This T cell receptor (beta chain) comes out of a study of T cell repertoires in cytomegalovirus infection. About the research overall: HLA-C-restricted CMV epitopes, recently identified, and well-studied HLA-B-restricted ones were used by the study. CMV infection plus the matching HLA type was flagged by public TCR beta signatures.

Germline V gene data show CDR1 as SNHLY and CDR2 as FYNNEI. The CDR3 runs 13 residues. V lost 3 bases and J 8 bases, leaving 10 bases between the germline ends. This clonotype was counted between two and nine times. The antigen is undetermined. Study results and caveats: The ex vivo response showed dominance by HLA-C-restricted CMV-specific TCR beta clonotypes. Using cumulative public TCR beta family frequency, the authors identified those who carried CMV together with the relevant HLA.

TCRdb reprocessed the reads via MiXCR and lists one record per CDR3 protein. Among 750,000 to 900,000 distinct CDR3 sequences listed, almost 30% were seen once. The sample in question was cultured CD8+ T cells from PBMCs, obtained from culture after CMV antigen stimulation. The receptor's source is a human donor in good health (CMV status not recorded). Some clones in this sample may be carry-over from other donors' samples. The J gene is TRBJ1-4, the V gene TRBV2; possible D gene TRBD1, 6 bases. The CDR3 is CASSDTGSEKLFF. CDR3 bases: TGTGCCAGCAGTGATACAGGGTCGGAAAAACTGTTTTTT.